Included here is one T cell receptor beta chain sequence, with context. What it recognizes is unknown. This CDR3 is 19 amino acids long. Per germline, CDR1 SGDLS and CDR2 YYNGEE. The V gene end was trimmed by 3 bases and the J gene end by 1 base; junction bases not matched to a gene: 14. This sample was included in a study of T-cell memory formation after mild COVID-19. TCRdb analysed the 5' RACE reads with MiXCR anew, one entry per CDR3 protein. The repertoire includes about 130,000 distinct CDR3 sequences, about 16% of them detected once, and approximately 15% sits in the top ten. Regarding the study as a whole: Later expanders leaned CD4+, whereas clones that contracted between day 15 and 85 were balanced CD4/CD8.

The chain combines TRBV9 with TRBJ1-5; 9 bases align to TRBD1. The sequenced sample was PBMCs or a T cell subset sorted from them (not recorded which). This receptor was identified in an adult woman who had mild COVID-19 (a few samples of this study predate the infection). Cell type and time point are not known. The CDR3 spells CASSGQGDLRGLSNQPQHF. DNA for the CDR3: TGTGCCAGCAGCGGACAGGGGGATCTTAGAGGTTTGAGCAATCAGCCCCAGCATTTT. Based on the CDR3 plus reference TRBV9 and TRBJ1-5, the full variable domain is DSGVTQTPKHLITATGQRVTLRCSPRSGDLSVYWYQQSLDQGLQFLIQYYNGEERAKGNILERFSAQQFPDLHSELNLSSLELGDSALYFCASSGQGDLRGLSNQPQHFGDGTRLSIL.